Below, 27 T cell receptor beta chains from the same sample are listed, as sequenced in a study of blood T cell repertoires in COVID-19. Generated by immunoSEQ multiplex PCR, the TCRdb table keeps only in-frame clones and is missing some. The table shows some 120,000 clones, with roughly four fifths occurring only once. The specimen was peripheral blood. These receptors were taken from a man between 65 and 80 years old with active or convalescent COVID-19.

As for this clone: Relative to the germline gene, one junction end is altered; a read error may explain this. The chain links TRBV7-2 to TRBJ2-7, with D possibly TRBD1 on 6 matching bases. In germline, CDR1 is SGHTA, CDR2 FQGNSA. The CDR3 totals 12 residues. The CDR3 sequence is CASSLRQTGLNF. CDR3 DNA: TGTGCCAGCAGCTTACGACAGACAGGTCTTAACTTC.

The sample holds one count of this clone. The rearrangement links TRBV20-1 to TRBJ1-4, with a tentative D call TRBD1 (5 bases). V gave up 3 bases and J gave up 7 bases, with 18 bases separating them. CDR1 is DFQATT, CDR2 SNEGSKA, per germline (reference sequence). This CDR3 is built from 15 residues. CDR3 region: CSASGPGDGGEKLFF. Written as DNA, the CDR3 is TGCAGTGCTAGTGGACCGGGGGACGGAGGTGAAAAACTGTTTTTT.

The genes are TRBV7-2 and TRBJ2-7, with TRBD2 identical over 11 bases. The V gene end was trimmed by 5 bases and the J gene end by 2 bases; junction bases not matched to a gene: 2. This CDR3 is 14 amino acids long. Germline CDR1 is SGHTA and CDR2 is FQGNSA. The CDR3 region is CASSRTSGPYEQYF. In nucleotides, the CDR3 is TGTGCCAGCAGCCGGACTAGCGGGCCCTACGAGCAGTACTTC.

This clone is a singleton in its sample. CDR3 residues: CAIGGGLDEKLFF. The CDR3 coding sequence is TGTGCCATCGGAGGGGGCTTAGATGAAAAACTGTTTTTT. The chain recombines TRBV10-3 with TRBJ1-4, with 7 positions matching TRBD1. CDR3 length: 13 residues. Germline V gives CDR1 ENHRY, CDR2 SYGVKD. V shed 8 bases and J 6 bases; nucleotides not matched to a gene: 6.

The CDR3 here is CASSWGDRYNEQFF. In DNA form, the CDR3 reads TGTGCCAGCAGCTGGGGGGACAGGTACAATGAGCAGTTCTTC. V and J are TRBV5-6 and TRBJ2-1; 8 nucleotides line up with TRBD1. V was clipped by 3 bases and J by 4 bases; unmatched bases: 3. This CDR3 comprises 14 residues. CDR1 SGHDT and CDR2 YYEEEE come from the germline V gene.

The chain couples TRBV5-1 to TRBJ1-3, with D uncertain. The CDR3 is 13 residues long. The germline CDR1 and CDR2 sequences are SGHRS and YFSETQ. V lost 4 bases, J lost 8 bases, and 13 bases lay in between. The CDR3 DNA follows: TGCGCCAGCAGCGCGGTTCTCGGAGACACCATATATTTT. It encodes CASSAVLGDTIYF. Looking up the rest from reference TRBV5-1 and TRBJ1-3 gives the full variable domain: KAGVTQTPRYLIKTRGQQVTLSCSPISGHRSVSWYQQTPGQGLQFLFEYFSETQRNKGNFPGRFSGRQFSNSRSEMNVSTLELGDSALYLCASSAVLGDTIYFGEGSWLTVV.

This clone turned up a few times. The CDR3 DNA reads TGTGCCAGCAGCCTGGGCCCGTCGGACAGGCAAAATCAGCCCCAGCATTTT. Protein sequence: CASSLGPSDRQNQPQHF. The rearrangement links TRBV5-8 to TRBJ1-5, with 7 bases that match TRBD1. Per the germline V gene, CDR1 is SGHTS and CDR2 is YDEGEE. The CDR3 is 17 residues long. With V trimmed by 4 bases and J by 4 bases, 14 bases remained unmatched.

The V call is TRBV5-1, the J call TRBJ2-7; 8 bases fit TRBD2. The V and J ends lost 4 bases and 6 bases, in that order; junction bases with no gene match: 3. Looked up from germline, CDR1 is SGHRS and CDR2 is YFSETQ. CDR3 length: 12 residues. In DNA form, the CDR3 reads TGCGCCAGCAGCCCCGGGGGGGGCGAGCAGTACTTC. Its translation is CASSPGGGEQYF.

This rearrangement joins TRBV5-8 to TRBJ2-1; 9 positions agree with TRBD1. Per germline, CDR1 SGHTS and CDR2 YDEGEE. The J segment lost 6 bases and the V segment lost 4 bases, leaving 2 bases of the junction unmatched. CDR3 length equals 13 residues. In DNA, the CDR3 is TGTGCCAGCAGCCCGGGACAGGGCAATGAGCAGTTCTTC. Amino acids: CASSPGQGNEQFF.

This chain links TRBV11-3 with TRBJ1-3, with D possibly being TRBD1 (6 bases). Germline CDR1 reads SGHNT; CDR2 reads YENEEA. V lost 5 bases to trimming and J lost 4 bases, with 12 bases between them. This CDR3 has 14 amino acids. The CDR3, as DNA: TGTGCCAGCAGCATACAGGGCCCCGGAAACACCATATATTTT. Translating gives CASSIQGPGNTIYF.

A single count supports this clone. The CDR3 DNA reads as TGTGCCAGCAGCCAAGCTCGTTGGACAGGGGGGAACACCGGGGAGCTGTTTTTT. This codes for CASSQARWTGGNTGELFF. The rearrangement joins TRBV3-1 (or the pseudogene TRBV3-2) to TRBJ2-2, with 10 bases matching TRBD1. The CDR3 has 18 residues. The germline V gene has CDR1 LGHDT and CDR2 YNNKEL (reference sequence). The V segment lost 1 base and the J segment 1 base; nucleotides outside the gene matches: 6.

V is TRBV19 and J is TRBJ1-2; TRBD1 agrees at 9 bases. Germline V gene lookup returns CDR1 LNHDA and CDR2 SQIVND (reference sequence). After removal of 6 bases from V and 7 bases from J, the junction contained 6 bases not matched to a gene. The CDR3 length is 13 residues. As DNA, the CDR3 is TGTGCCAGTAGGGGACAGGGAGGGGGTGGCTACACCTTC. The encoded protein is CASRGQGGGGYTF.

Only a few counts were recorded for this clone. V is TRBV6-1 and J is TRBJ1-5, with TRBD1 identical over 9 bases. The CDR3 is 16 amino acids. J was trimmed by 6 bases and V by 4 bases; bases with no gene match: 10. Germline V gene sequence: CDR1 MNHNS, CDR2 SASEGT. Here the CDR3 DNA reads TGTGCCAGCAGTGCCACGGACAGGGGATCAGGTCAGCCCCAGCATTTT. Protein sequence: CASSATDRGSGQPQHF.

This sequence joins TRBV6-2 or TRBV6-3 and TRBJ2-7; 10 nucleotides line up with TRBD2. Looked up from germline, CDR1 is MNHEY and CDR2 is SVGEGT. This CDR3 is 15 amino acids long. V lost 0 bases to trimming and J lost 4 bases; unmatched junction nucleotides: 3. CDR3 nucleotides: TGTGCCAGCAGTTACTCCGCTAGCGGGGGATACGAGCAGTACTTC. Translation gives CASSYSASGGYEQYF.

The chain joins TRBV11-3 to TRBJ2-2; 13 bases are shared with TRBD2. J gave up 4 bases and V 3 bases, and 8 bases lay outside the gene matches. Germline CDR1 is SGHNT and CDR2 is YENEEA. The CDR3 sequence is 18 residues long. CDR3 in amino acids: CASSFFWTSGSSTGELFF. CDR3 DNA sequence: TGTGCCAGCAGCTTCTTCTGGACTAGCGGGAGTTCCACCGGGGAGCTGTTTTTT.

A single count supports this clone. Other DNA sequences in this sample translate to the same CDR3. The rearrangement uses TRBV5-1 and TRBJ2-7; TRBD2 aligns across 8 bases. The CDR3 runs to 16 residues. V shed 4 bases and J 1 base; nucleotides not matched to a gene: 10. CDR1 is SGHRS and CDR2 is YFSETQ in the germline V gene. The CDR3: CASSRGGAGGSYEQYF. For the CDR3, the DNA is TGCGCCAGCAGCCGGGGTGGGGCGGGAGGTTCCTACGAGCAGTACTTC.

CDR3 DNA sequence: TGTGCCAGCAGTGAAAGGGGTAGTATCGCTGAAGCTTTCTTT. Translated: CASSERGSIAEAFF. This chain joins TRBV2 and TRBJ1-1; the D gene is possibly TRBD1 (5 bases). Trimming took 2 bases from V and 6 from J, leaving 13 bases between them. The CDR3 length is 14 residues. The germline V gene encodes CDR1 SNHLY and CDR2 FYNNEI.

This rearrangement joins TRBV5-4 to TRBJ2-5; D remains ambiguous. Trimming shortened V by 7 bases and J by 2 bases, and 9 bases separated the two germline ends. Germline V gives CDR1 SGHNT, CDR2 YYREEE (reference sequence). This CDR3 spans 12 amino acids. CDR3 DNA sequence: TGTGCCAGCCGGGTGGGTCAAGAGACCCAGTACTTC. Translation: CASRVGQETQYF.

The chain recombines TRBV18 with TRBJ2-1; 7 bases agree with TRBD2. V shed 3 bases and J 5 bases; nucleotides not matched to a gene: 4. Germline values: CDR1 KGHSH, CDR2 LQKENI. The CDR3 has 14 amino acids. The DNA for the CDR3 is TGTGCCAGCTCACCGGCCCTAGCGGACAATGAGCAGTTCTTC. Translated: CASSPALADNEQFF.

This clone has just one count. The chain carries TRBV15 and TRBJ2-7; the match to TRBD2 covers 7 bases. V lost 0 bases and J lost 9; bases outside the gene matches: 8. This CDR3 is 14 amino acids long. The germline CDR1 and CDR2 sequences are LNHNV and YYDKDF (reference sequence). The CDR3 loop reads CATSRDRGGHGQYF. CDR3 nucleotides: TGTGCCACCAGCAGAGACCGGGGAGGGCACGGGCAGTACTTC. The whole variable domain, remainder taken from reference TRBV15 and TRBJ2-7, is DAMVIQNPRYQVTQFGKPVTLSCSQTLNHNVMYWYQQKSSQAPKLLFHYYDKDFNNEADTPDNFQSRRPNTSFCFLDIRSPGLGDTAMYLCATSRDRGGHGQYFGPGTRLTVT.

The rearrangement uses TRBV5-4 and TRBJ2-5, with a possible D match to TRBD1 (6 bases). V lost 3 bases and J 4 bases, leaving 13 bases between the germline ends. The length of the CDR3 is 14 residues. The germline V gene has CDR1 SGHNT and CDR2 YYREEE (reference sequence). The CDR3 sequence is CASSSDSRAETQYF. DNA for the CDR3: TGTGCCAGCAGCTCGGACAGTCGGGCAGAGACCCAGTACTTC.

The chain uses TRBV7-9 and TRBJ2-5; tentatively, D is TRBD1 (6 bases). The CDR3 is 13 amino acids. Germline V gene data show CDR1 as SEHNR and CDR2 as FQNEAQ (reference sequence). The V and J ends lost 7 bases and 2 bases respectively, with 11 bases between them. CDR3 in DNA: TGTGCCAGCAAGGTGGACAGTCAAGAGACCCAGTACTTC. Protein product: CASKVDSQETQYF.

The gene calls are TRBV30 and TRBJ1-1; weak D call: TRBD1 (5 bases). Germline V CDR1 and CDR2: GTSNPN, SVGIG (reference sequence). V was pared by 2 bases and J by 4 bases, with 14 bases between. CDR3 length equals 14 residues. The CDR3 nucleotides read TGTGCCTGGAGTCAGGGAGCGGGGGGCACTGAAGCTTTCTTT. This codes for CAWSQGAGGTEAFF.

This sequence joins TRBV18 and TRBJ1-5, with no clear D. The CDR3 contains 15 residues. Germline CDR1 reads KGHSH; CDR2 reads LQKENI. V was shortened by 3 bases and J by 5 bases, with 14 bases between the two germline ends. The DNA of the CDR3 is TGTGCCAGCTCACCGTCCGGGATCGGGGATCAGCCCCAGCATTTT. It is translated as CASSPSGIGDQPQHF.

The V gene is TRBV5-1, the J gene TRBJ2-3; the match to TRBD1 covers 10 bases. Germline V gives CDR1 SGHRS, CDR2 YFSETQ. The CDR3 totals 15 residues. V gave up 4 bases and J gave up 6 bases; unmatched junction bases: 8. In DNA, the CDR3 is TGCGCCAGCAGCACAGAGGGACAGGGGATGGATACGCAGTATTTT. Protein sequence: CASSTEGQGMDTQYF.

The chain couples TRBV7-2 to TRBJ2-3; D may be TRBD2 (5 bases). Per the germline V gene, CDR1 is SGHTA and CDR2 is FQGNSA. The ends were cut back, 5 bases at V and 8 bases at J, with 17 bases in the middle. The CDR3 covers 14 residues. Written as DNA, the CDR3 is TGTGCCAGCAGCGGGCGGACTGCGCAGGCTACGCAGTATTTT. Translated: CASSGRTAQATQYF.

V gene TRBV5-1 combines with J gene TRBJ2-1, with TRBD2 identical over 10 bases. The germline V gene has CDR1 SGHRS and CDR2 YFSETQ. V dropped 3 bases and J dropped 2; count of bases not matched to a gene: 5. The CDR3 runs 16 residues. The CDR3 reads CASSWGGLAPYNEQFF. The CDR3, as DNA: TGCGCCAGCAGCTGGGGGGGACTAGCGCCCTACAATGAGCAGTTCTTC.